This T cell receptor (beta chain) was obtained from a study of response to subunit inactivated influenza vaccine. This clonotype was seen a handful of times. V was cut by 7 bases and J by 4 bases, with 13 bases left in between. CDR3 length: 12 amino acids. Per the germline V gene, CDR1 is DFQATT and CDR2 is SNEGSKA (reference sequence). TCRdb reprocessed the RT-PCR reads with MiXCR, giving one entry per CDR3 protein. The data show a few hundred thousand distinct CDR3 sequences, approximately 7.3% seen once. The chain carries TRBV20-1 and TRBJ2-5; D not resolved. This TCR was sampled from a man between 50 and 75 years old who received an inactivated influenza vaccine. Sequenced material: PBMCs from blood, taken less than 25 months after vaccination. CDR3 in amino acids: CSGLLVGETQYF. The CDR3 nucleotides are TGCAGTGGACTTTTAGTCGGAGAGACCCAGTACTTC.